The 6 T cell receptor beta chains below all came from one sample that was sequenced in a study of cytomegalovirus exposure and HLA in healthy donors. A multiplex PCR was run with 60 Vbeta primers and 13 Jbeta primers. The assay was immunoSEQ multiplex PCR, and TCRdb's table has in-frame clones only and misses some. The sample holds around 50,000 clones. Sequencing used PBMCs. Receptors originate from a male donor in good health and CMV-seropositive.

The chain has TRBV10-3 and TRBJ2-1; 14 bases fit TRBD2. The V segment lost 7 bases and the J segment 7 bases; nucleotides outside the gene matches: 6. This CDR3 comprises 15 residues. Germline V gene data show CDR1 as ENHRY and CDR2 as SYGVKD. In DNA form, the CDR3 reads TGTGCCATCACGCCGGGACTAGCGGGGGTAAATGAGCAGTTCTTC. Residues: CAITPGLAGVNEQFF.

The rearrangement links TRBV4-3 to TRBJ1-3, with 9 bases aligning to TRBD1. Germline trimming cut 1 base from V and 8 bases from J; bases unmatched to any gene: 3. The CDR3 spans 14 residues. CDR1 is LGHNA and CDR2 is YSLEER in the germline V gene. The CDR3 loop reads CASSQGQGVDTIYF. The CDR3 region has the DNA TGCGCCAGCAGCCAAGGACAGGGGGTAGACACCATATATTTT.

The V and J genes are TRBV7-9 and TRBJ1-1, with D perhaps TRBD1 (6 bases). Between the trimmed V and J ends, which lost 5 bases and 0 bases, there was a span of 16 bases. Germline V gives CDR1 SEHNR, CDR2 FQNEAQ (reference sequence). The CDR3 is 16 amino acids. The CDR3 reads CASSPALGQMNTEAFF. The CDR3 DNA reads as TGTGCCAGCAGCCCCGCCCTAGGACAGATGAACACTGAAGCTTTCTTT.

The V gene is TRBV29-1, the J gene TRBJ2-3; TRBD1 is a possible D gene (5 bases). This CDR3 comprises 11 residues. V gave up 7 bases and J gave up 12 bases, with 17 bases separating them. From germline, CDR1 is SQVTM and CDR2 ANQGSEA. CDR3 residues: CSAGEDSQQYF. DNA of the CDR3: TGCAGCGCCGGAGAAGACAGCCAACAGTATTTT.

The chain carries TRBV6-4 and TRBJ1-6; D is possibly TRBD1 (6 bases). The CDR3 runs 14 residues. CDR1 and CDR2 (germline): MRHNA, SNTAGT. Trimming removed 10 bases from V and 0 bases from J, with 10 bases in between. DNA of the CDR3: TGTGCCACCCGGGACACCTCCTATAATTCACCCCTCCACTTT. This encodes CATRDTSYNSPLHF.

V gene TRBV5-4 combines with J gene TRBJ1-2; 7 bases map to TRBD1. The CDR3 is made up of 14 amino acids. From germline, CDR1 is SGHNT and CDR2 YYREEE (reference sequence). J gave up 4 bases and V 3 bases, and 6 bases lay outside the gene matches. The CDR3 region has the DNA TGTGCCAGCAGCTACCTAACAGGGGTCTATGGCTACACCTTC. It specifies CASSYLTGVYGYTF.